This TCR beta chain was obtained from a study of brain T cells in children with intractable seizures. Only in-frame clones appear in the TCRdb table, and some are missing; sequencing was by immunoSEQ multiplex PCR. The sample consists of about 320,000 clones, 93% of them appearing once. Details on this clone: Its antigen is still unknown.

This sample's time point: blood from clinic visit 5 months post-surgery; TSC patient then seizure free. The sequenced cases were selected for having the highest brain T cell transcript signatures. Findings of the study overall: HCMV serostatus was not known, and viral specificity came from CDR3 similarity only. Clones missing pre-surgery may reflect undersampling of that blood sample.

The CDR3 covers 13 residues. CDR1 and CDR2 from the germline V gene are MNHNS and SASEGT. Trimming took 3 bases from V and 6 from J, leaving 10 bases between them. The receptor was isolated from a boy less than two years old with tuberous sclerosis and intractable seizures. The rearrangement uses TRBV6-1 and TRBJ2-3, with D uncertain. This sample comprised peripheral blood, obtained around 5 months after surgery. CDR3 sequence: CASSDPDEDTQYF. CDR3 in DNA: TGTGCCAGCAGTGACCCTGATGAGGATACGCAGTATTTT.